The entry below gives a single T cell receptor (beta chain) sequence along with its context. Its antigen is undetermined. Primers included in the PCR were 60 Vbeta and 13 Jbeta primers. The protocol was immunoSEQ multiplex PCR, while the TCRdb copy is restricted to in-frame clones and leaves out a portion. This sample yields roughly 89,000 clones, of which roughly four fifths are seen a single time; about 1.9% belongs to the top ten. These data are taken from a study of cytomegalovirus exposure and HLA in healthy donors. General study points: Cytomegalovirus-associated status was assigned to about 160 TCR beta chains.

This CDR3 comprises 16 residues. Unmatched junction bases numbered 7, after V lost 4 bases and J lost 3 bases. The germline V gene encodes CDR1 MNHNS and CDR2 SASEGT. The sample consisted of PBMCs. This sequence originates from a woman aged 25 to 39 in good health and CMV-seronegative. The J gene is TRBJ1-1, the V gene TRBV6-1; 11 positions match TRBD1. CDR3 amino acids: CASSGDRGDPYTEAFF. CDR3 nucleotide sequence: TGTGCCAGCAGTGGGGACAGGGGGGACCCCTACACTGAAGCTTTCTTT.